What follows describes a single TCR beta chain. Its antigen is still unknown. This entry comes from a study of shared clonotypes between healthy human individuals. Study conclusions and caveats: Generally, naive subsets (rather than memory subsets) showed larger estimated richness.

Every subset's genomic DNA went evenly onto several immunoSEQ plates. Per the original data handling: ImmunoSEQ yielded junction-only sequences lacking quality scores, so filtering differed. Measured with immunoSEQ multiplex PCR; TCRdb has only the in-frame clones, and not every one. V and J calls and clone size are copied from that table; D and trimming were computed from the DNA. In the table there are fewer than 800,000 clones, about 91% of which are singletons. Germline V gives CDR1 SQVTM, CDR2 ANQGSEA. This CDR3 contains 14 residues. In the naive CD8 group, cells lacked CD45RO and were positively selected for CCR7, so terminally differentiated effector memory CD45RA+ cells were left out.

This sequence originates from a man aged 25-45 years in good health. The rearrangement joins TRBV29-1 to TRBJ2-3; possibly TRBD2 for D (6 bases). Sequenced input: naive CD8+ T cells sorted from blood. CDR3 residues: CTKLLALSTDTQYF. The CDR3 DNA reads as TGCACTAAGCTGCTAGCGCTGAGCACAGATACGCAGTATTTT.